These 6 T cell receptor beta chains originate from one sample sequenced in a study of pediatric ulcerative colitis. The assay was immunoSEQ multiplex PCR, and TCRdb's table has in-frame clones only and misses some. The sample lists more than 50,000 clones, around 87% occurring once. The sample consisted of blood. The receptor set was obtained from a boy aged 5-17 years who was a control in a study of pediatric ulcerative colitis.

J is TRBJ2-7 and V is TRBV4-2; TRBD1 matches 7 bases. The germline V gene encodes CDR1 LGHNA and CDR2 YNFKEQ. The length of the CDR3 is 14 residues. Losses at the gene ends were 4 bases for V and 3 bases for J; bases not matched to a gene: 6. The CDR3 nucleotides are TGTGCCAGCAGCCCGGACAGGATCAACTACGAGCAGTACTTC. It is translated as CASSPDRINYEQYF.

The chain couples TRBV11-2 to TRBJ2-3; D is unclear. V lost 2 bases, J lost 6 bases, and 15 bases lay in between. The germline gives CDR1 SGHAT, CDR2 FQNNGV. The CDR3 is 15 residues long. Written as DNA, the CDR3 is TGTGCCAGCAGCTTATCCGGGCTTCTCCCCGATACGCAGTATTTT. The encoded protein is CASSLSGLLPDTQYF.

The gene calls are TRBV28 and TRBJ1-1; D gene unclear. CDR1 and CDR2 from the germline V gene are MDHEN and SYDVKM. The V gene lost 3 bases and the J gene lost 4 bases, with 9 bases spanning the gap. This CDR3 has 13 amino acids. CDR3 nucleotide sequence: TGTGCCAGCAGTTTCTGGGGAGGCACTGAAGCTTTCTTT. Translation: CASSFWGGTEAFF.

The chain uses TRBV6-1 and TRBJ2-7, with 10 bases identical to TRBD1. Losses at the gene ends were 0 bases for V and 2 bases for J; bases not matched to a gene: 1. Looked up from germline, CDR1 is MNHNS and CDR2 is SASEGT. This CDR3 is 15 amino acids long. DNA for the CDR3: TGTGCCAGCAGTGAAGCGGGGACAGGGGCCTACGAGCAGTACTTC. This translates into CASSEAGTGAYEQYF.

The rearrangement links TRBV9 to TRBJ2-1, with D hard to call. From germline, CDR1 is SGDLS and CDR2 YYNGEE. There are 15 residues in the CDR3. The ends were cut back, 0 bases at V and 2 bases at J, with 9 bases in the middle. CDR3 in DNA: TGTGCCAGCAGCGTAGCTCTAGATACCTACAATGAGCAGTTCTTC. It is translated as CASSVALDTYNEQFF.

The chain has TRBV2 and TRBJ1-2; D not certain. Deletions cut 7 bases from V and 8 bases from J, with 23 bases between. CDR1 SNHLY and CDR2 FYNNEI come from the germline V gene. The CDR3 contains 15 residues. DNA of the CDR3: TGTGCCAGCACCCTCGAGCTAGACGTCGGCATGGGCTACACCTTC. It encodes CASTLELDVGMGYTF.